These 24 T cell receptor beta chains share one sample of origin, sequenced in a study of T cells in Graves' hyperthyroidism and ophthalmopathy. RNA transcripts were the template for amplifying TCR beta CDR3 regions. Researchers ran a first-round RT-PCR on the TCR CDR3 using the HTBI primer set. TCRdb ran MiXCR on the multiplex PCR reads and lists one entry per CDR3 protein. In the table there are 600,000 to 750,000 distinct CDR3 sequences, roughly a sixth of which are singletons. The sample consisted of blood. These receptors were collected from a man aged 50-59 years with Graves' hyperthyroidism.

The rearrangement uses TRBV27 and TRBJ1-5; the D is unclear. Germline V CDR1 and CDR2: MNHEY, SMNVEV (reference sequence). The CDR3 has 14 amino acids. V was trimmed by 5 bases and J by 6 bases, leaving 14 bases between them. CDR3 nucleotides: TGTGCCAGCAGTCCAATCGGTTTTGGTCAGCCCCAGCATTTT. Its translation: CASSPIGFGQPQHF.

The rearrangement joins TRBV4-1 to TRBJ2-5; D is ambiguous. The V and J ends lost 1 base and 5 bases respectively, with 11 bases between them. The CDR3 loop spans 14 amino acids. Germline V gene data show CDR1 as MGHRA and CDR2 as YSYEKL. The CDR3 nucleotides are TGCGCCAGCAGCCAAGTCAAGATAAGGGAGACCCAGTACTTC. This encodes CASSQVKIRETQYF.

This clonotype was counted at least ten times. The V gene is TRBV7-9, the J gene TRBJ2-2; D perhaps matches TRBD2 (6 bases). V lost 7 bases and J 3 bases, leaving 12 bases between the germline ends. The length of the CDR3 is 14 residues. CDR1 and CDR2 from the germline V gene are SEHNR and FQNEAQ (reference sequence). The CDR3 spells CASIQTGDTGELFF. CDR3 DNA sequence: TGTGCCAGCATCCAAACGGGGGACACCGGGGAGCTGTTTTTT.

This clonotype was picked up many times. The J gene is TRBJ1-1, the V gene TRBV29-1; D is uncertain. The germline CDR1 and CDR2 sequences are SQVTM and ANQGSEA. CDR3 length equals 13 residues. The V end was cut by 5 bases, the J end by 1 base, with 11 bases between. For the CDR3, the DNA is TGCAGCGTTTTACGGGTCGAGAACACTGAAGCTTTCTTT. This translates into CSVLRVENTEAFF.

This clonotype was observed many times. The chain combines TRBV7-9 with TRBJ2-3, with TRBD2 identical over 14 bases. The V and J ends lost 0 bases and 2 bases, in that order; junction bases with no gene match: 10. CDR1 and CDR2 from the germline V gene are SEHNR and FQNEAQ (reference sequence). The CDR3 contains 20 residues. The chain's CDR3 is CASSLAARTSGRLYTDTQYF. DNA of the CDR3: TGTGCCAGCAGCTTAGCGGCGAGGACTAGCGGGAGGCTCTACACAGATACGCAGTATTTT.

This chain connects TRBV6-8 to TRBJ2-6; D uncertain. The CDR3 contains 15 residues. Germline V gene data show CDR1 as MNHGY and CDR2 as SAAAGT. The V end was cut by 7 bases, the J end by 0 bases, with 10 bases between. The CDR3 is CASIGFSSGANVLTF. CDR3 in DNA: TGTGCCAGCATCGGGTTCAGCTCTGGGGCCAACGTCCTGACTTTC.

The genes are TRBV6-1 and TRBJ1-2; D is possibly TRBD1 (5 bases). Trimming took off 3 bases at V and 6 bases at J, with 8 bases between the two ends. CDR3 length: 12 amino acids. Germline V gene sequence: CDR1 MNHNS, CDR2 SASEGT. This chain's CDR3 is CASSDRGDGYTF. The CDR3 coding sequence is TGTGCCAGCAGTGACCGAGGGGATGGCTACACCTTC.

The chain employs TRBV28 and TRBJ2-7; D unclear. Germline V gives CDR1 MDHEN, CDR2 SYDVKM. This CDR3 comprises 13 residues. Trimming removed 4 bases from V and 3 bases from J, with 10 bases in between. The CDR3 DNA reads TGTGCCAGCAGTTCCGCGGACGGCTACGAGCAGTACTTC. Translating it yields CASSSADGYEQYF.

This rearrangement joins TRBV19 to TRBJ2-5; 11 nucleotides match TRBD2. CDR3 length: 16 amino acids. With V trimmed by 3 bases and J by 4 bases, 7 bases remained unmatched. Germline loops: CDR1 LNHDA, CDR2 SQIVND (reference sequence). The CDR3, as DNA: TGTGCCAGTAGTATCGGTAGCGGGAGGGCCCTAGAGACCCAGTACTTC. It translates to CASSIGSGRALETQYF.

Written as DNA, the CDR3 is TGTGCCAGCAGTGAAGCGCCCAGGGACACCGGGGAGCTGTTTTTT. This translates into CASSEAPRDTGELFF. The chain employs TRBV6-1 and TRBJ2-2, with D tentatively TRBD1 (5 bases). CDR1 and CDR2 (germline): MNHNS, SASEGT. This CDR3 contains 15 residues. The V gene lost 0 bases and the J gene lost 3 bases, with 8 bases spanning the gap.

This clonotype has a count of ten or more. The chain links TRBV28 to TRBJ2-1; 9 positions match TRBD2. CDR3 size: 17 residues. Looked up from germline, CDR1 is MDHEN and CDR2 is SYDVKM. V lost 2 bases to trimming and J lost 5 bases; unmatched junction nucleotides: 10. CDR3 coding DNA: TGTGCCAGCAGTTTACTATTTACTAGCGGGTTAGACAATGAGCAGTTCTTC. This translates into CASSLLFTSGLDNEQFF. The entire variable domain, with the rest obtained from reference TRBV28 and TRBJ2-1, is as follows: DVKVTQSSRYLVKRTGEKVFLECVQDMDHENMFWYRQDPGLGLRLIYFSYDVKMKEKGDIPEGYSVSREKKERFSLILESASTNQTSMYLCASSLLFTSGLDNEQFFGPGTRLTVL.

This clonotype was counted ten times or more. The rearrangement joins TRBV24-1 to TRBJ2-7; 9 bases fit TRBD2. The CDR3 loop spans 15 amino acids. The V and J ends lost 4 bases and 5 bases, in that order; junction bases with no gene match: 8. Germline CDR1 reads KGHDR; CDR2 reads SFDVKD. Here the CDR3 DNA reads TGTGCCACCAGTGACCGATCGGTAGCGGGAGACGAGCAGTACTTC. Protein sequence: CATSDRSVAGDEQYF.

This chain connects TRBV20-1 to TRBJ2-7, with 9 nucleotides matching TRBD1. Germline V CDR1 and CDR2: DFQATT, SNEGSKA (reference sequence). J gave up 3 bases and V 2 bases, and 8 bases lay outside the gene matches. CDR3 length: 15 amino acids. DNA of the CDR3: TGCAGTGCTAGACCCCTAGGGACAGGGAGCTACGAGCAGTACTTC. It encodes CSARPLGTGSYEQYF.

This clonotype was seen ten or more times. The rearrangement joins TRBV5-6 to TRBJ2-3; TRBD2 might be the D (6 bases). Per the germline V gene, CDR1 is SGHDT and CDR2 is YYEEEE. V gave up 1 base and J gave up 5 bases, with 14 bases separating them. The CDR3 has 15 amino acids. CDR3 region: CASSLPREWEDTQYF. As DNA, the CDR3 is TGTGCCAGCAGCTTGCCGCGGGAATGGGAAGATACGCAGTATTTT.

This chain uses TRBV5-1 with TRBJ2-1; 12 positions match TRBD2. Germline lookup yields CDR1 SGHRS and CDR2 YFSETQ. This CDR3 region has 18 residues. Germline trimming cut 2 bases from V and 0 bases from J; bases unmatched to any gene: 6. CDR3 in DNA: TGCGCCAGCAGCTTTGGGCTAGCGGGGGGGAGCTCCTACAATGAGCAGTTCTTC. It encodes CASSFGLAGGSSYNEQFF.

This clonotype was counted a few times. The chain joins TRBV3-1 to TRBJ2-2; 8 bases agree with TRBD1. Unmatched junction bases numbered 5, after V lost 1 base and J lost 4 bases. Germline-derived CDR1 and CDR2 are LGHDT and YNNKEL (reference sequence). This CDR3 is 16 amino acids long. The chain's CDR3 is CASSQGTGPITGELFF. The CDR3 DNA reads TGTGCCAGCAGCCAAGGGACAGGGCCAATCACCGGGGAGCTGTTTTTT.

This clonotype was counted ten times or more. This sequence joins TRBV24-1 and TRBJ1-2; TRBD1 might be the D (5 bases). With 3 bases removed from V and 8 bases from J, the gap between germline ends came to 24 bases. The CDR3 has 17 residues. Germline V gene data show CDR1 as KGHDR and CDR2 as SFDVKD. The CDR3 DNA follows: TGTGCCACCAGTGATCCCGCGGGGGAGGGACGAGACAGCGGCTACACCTTC. Amino acid sequence: CATSDPAGEGRDSGYTF.

The table lists this clonotype with many counts. This chain connects TRBV12-3 or TRBV12-4 to TRBJ2-1; weak D call: TRBD2 (6 bases). Trimming removed 3 bases from V and 0 bases from J, with 18 bases in between. The CDR3 has 18 residues. The CDR3 region has the DNA TGTGCCAGCAGTTTGGGAGATCTTGGCGGGAACTCCTACAATGAGCAGTTCTTC. Protein sequence: CASSLGDLGGNSYNEQFF.

The chain links TRBV5-1 to TRBJ1-4, with D possibly matching TRBD1 (5 bases). V was trimmed by 2 bases and J by 2 bases, leaving 25 bases between them. The CDR3 extends over 20 amino acids. CDR1 SGHRS and CDR2 YFSETQ come from the germline V gene. CDR3 loop: CASSFKIAGTAPSTNEKLFF. CDR3 nucleotides: TGCGCCAGCAGCTTTAAAATCGCTGGGACCGCACCCTCCACTAATGAAAAACTGTTTTTT. The full variable domain, completed using reference TRBV5-1 and TRBJ1-4, is KAGVTQTPRYLIKTRGQQVTLSCSPISGHRSVSWYQQTPGQGLQFLFEYFSETQRNKGNFPGRFSGRQFSNSRSEMNVSTLELGDSALYLCASSFKIAGTAPSTNEKLFFGSGTQLSVL.

This clonotype was seen at least ten times. The chain has TRBV30 and TRBJ2-2; D unresolved. Deletions cut 4 bases from V and 1 base from J, with 7 bases between. The CDR3 runs to 13 residues. Germline assignment: CDR1 GTSNPN and CDR2 SVGIG (reference sequence). The CDR3: CAWTSGNTGELFF. As DNA, the CDR3 is TGTGCCTGGACTTCGGGGAACACCGGGGAGCTGTTTTTT.

This clonotype has ten or more counts. The chain joins TRBV6-1 to TRBJ1-5, with no clear D. The ends were cut back, 6 bases at V and 1 base at J, with 7 bases in the middle. The CDR3 totals 13 residues. Germline assignment: CDR1 MNHNS and CDR2 SASEGT. The CDR3 region is CASRLLSNQPQHF. CDR3 coding DNA: TGTGCCAGCAGGTTATTAAGCAATCAGCCCCAGCATTTT.

Regarding this clonotype: Its ends do not fully match the called genes, so a read error is possible. V gene TRBV6-1 combines with J gene TRBJ2-7, with D perhaps matching TRBD1 (6 bases). The germline V gene has CDR1 MNHNS and CDR2 SASEGT. CDR3 length equals 16 residues. In DNA, the CDR3 is TGTACCAGCAGTCGACAGGTCCCGGTGTGGGTTGGTGAGCAGTACTTC. Amino acids: CTSSRQVPVWVGEQYF.

A few counts support this clonotype. The chain has TRBV27 and TRBJ2-1, with 7 nucleotides matching TRBD2. Germline CDR1 and CDR2: MNHEY and SMNVEV (reference sequence). CDR3 length equals 15 residues. J gave up 6 bases and V 3 bases, and 8 bases lay outside the gene matches. The CDR3, as DNA: TGTGCCAGCAGTTTCGGGGCGGGAGCCACCAATGAGCAGTTCTTC. Residues: CASSFGAGATNEQFF.

This clonotype was seen a few times. The genes are TRBV7-9 and TRBJ1-3; the match to TRBD1 covers 7 bases. V shed 5 bases, J shed 0 bases, and the junction held 4 bases outside the gene matches. In germline, CDR1 is SEHNR, CDR2 FQNEAQ (reference sequence). The CDR3 runs to 15 residues. In nucleotides, the CDR3 is TGTGCCAGCAGCCGACAGGGAGGCTCTGGAAACACCATATATTTT. Its protein product is CASSRQGGSGNTIYF.